These 26 T cell receptor beta chains share one sample of origin, sequenced in a study of cytomegalovirus exposure and HLA in healthy donors. The method was immunoSEQ multiplex PCR; TCRdb's version includes in-frame clones alone and lacks a portion of them. Found here are fewer than 150,000 clones, 88% of them singletons; the top ten hold about 1.4%. The sample consisted of PBMCs. The receptor set was obtained from a man aged 25-45 years in good health and CMV-seronegative.

This chain links TRBV5-4 with TRBJ1-2; no definite D call. V was pared by 0 bases and J by 4 bases, with 10 bases between. Germline CDR1 reads SGHNT; CDR2 reads YYREEE (reference sequence). The CDR3 has 14 residues. The CDR3 region has the DNA TGTGCCAGCAGCTTGGATTTGGCAGGCTATGGCTACACCTTC. Translation: CASSLDLAGYGYTF.

The chain recombines TRBV9 with TRBJ1-5; 9 bases map to TRBD1. CDR3 size: 15 residues. J gave up 4 bases and V 3 bases, and 5 bases lay outside the gene matches. Germline V gives CDR1 SGDLS, CDR2 YYNGEE. The DNA for the CDR3 is TGTGCCAGCAGCGCGGGACAGGGTGGGAATCAGCCCCAGCATTTT. Translation gives CASSAGQGGNQPQHF. Drawing the rest from reference TRBV9 and TRBJ1-5, the complete variable domain is DSGVTQTPKHLITATGQRVTLRCSPRSGDLSVYWYQQSLDQGLQFLIQYYNGEERAKGNILERFSAQQFPDLHSELNLSSLELGDSALYFCASSAGQGGNQPQHFGDGTRLSIL.

The chain joins TRBV19 to TRBJ1-5, with D perhaps matching TRBD1 (5 bases). The CDR3 runs to 15 residues. The germline V and J ends were trimmed by 2 bases and 5 bases, with 13 bases remaining between them. Germline V gives CDR1 LNHDA, CDR2 SQIVND (reference sequence). The CDR3 DNA reads TGTGCCAGTAGTATATCGGGGGAAGGATATCAGCCCCAGCATTTT. Translating it yields CASSISGEGYQPQHF.

The chain is built from TRBV6-1 and TRBJ2-2; 9 bases match TRBD1. In germline, CDR1 is MNHNS, CDR2 SASEGT. The trim removed 3 bases at V and 6 bases at J, leaving 5 bases unmatched. This CDR3 is 15 amino acids long. The CDR3 DNA sequence: TGTGCCAGCAGTGAGAACAGGGGGCGCGCCGGGGAGCTGTTTTTT. Translation: CASSENRGRAGELFF.

V gene TRBV12-5 combines with J gene TRBJ1-4; 8 nucleotides match TRBD1. J lost 6 bases, V lost 4 bases, and 10 bases had no gene match. Germline V gives CDR1 LGHNT, CDR2 FRNRAP. The CDR3 loop spans 16 amino acids. CDR3 amino acids: CASGSGQGAYDEKLFF. CDR3 sequence (DNA): TGTGCTAGTGGTTCCGGTCAGGGGGCTTACGATGAAAAACTGTTTTTT.

This rearrangement joins TRBV10-2 to TRBJ2-1; TRBD2 might be the D (5 bases). Germline V gene data show CDR1 as WSHSY and CDR2 as SAAADI. V shed 10 bases and J shed 7 bases, with 17 bases lying between them. This CDR3 has 13 residues. CDR3: CAIGNPPLNEQFF. The CDR3 DNA reads as TGCGCCATCGGGAACCCACCACTGAATGAGCAGTTCTTC.

The chain combines TRBV7-3 with TRBJ2-1; 10 bases are shared with TRBD2. The V and J ends lost 11 bases and 6 bases, in that order; junction bases with no gene match: 7. Germline assignment: CDR1 SGHTA and CDR2 FQGTGA. CDR3 length: 13 residues. The chain's CDR3 is CASSGRASNEQFF. DNA for the CDR3: TGTGCCTCAAGCGGGAGGGCCTCCAATGAGCAGTTCTTC.

V is TRBV9 and J is TRBJ1-5, with 9 bases lining up with TRBD1. Germline assignment: CDR1 SGDLS and CDR2 YYNGEE. CDR3 length: 15 residues. Trimming took 3 bases from V and 7 from J; bases not matched to a gene: 8. CDR3 DNA: TGTGCCAGCAGCGCCGTCCCGGGACAGGGCCAGCCCCAGCATTTT. It translates to CASSAVPGQGQPQHF.

J is TRBJ1-1 and V is TRBV15; 7 positions agree with TRBD1. Germline V gives CDR1 LNHNV, CDR2 YYDKDF (reference sequence). The CDR3 contains 14 residues. Trimming cost V 6 bases and J 2 bases; bases outside gene matches: 6. The CDR3 spells CATRLGDSNTEAFF. Here the CDR3 DNA reads TGTGCCACCAGATTAGGGGACAGCAACACTGAAGCTTTCTTT.

This chain joins TRBV4-3 and TRBJ2-2; 7 nucleotides align to TRBD2. The CDR3 is 14 residues long. From germline, CDR1 is LGHNA and CDR2 YSLEER. With V trimmed by 4 bases and J by 6 bases, 5 bases remained unmatched. In nucleotides, the CDR3 is TGCGCCAGCAGCCCGAACGGACTAGCCGGGGAGCTGTTTTTT. Encoded protein: CASSPNGLAGELFF.

The V gene is TRBV13, the J gene TRBJ2-7; tentative D call: TRBD1 (5 bases). From germline, CDR1 is PRHDT and CDR2 FYEKMQ (reference sequence). This CDR3 comprises 15 residues. Trimming left V 0 bases short and J 5 bases short, with 14 bases between. The DNA of the CDR3 is TGTGCCAGCAGCTTAGGCCGCCAGGGTCTGAACGAGCAGTACTTC. This translates into CASSLGRQGLNEQYF.

The genes are TRBV5-1 and TRBJ2-7, with D maybe TRBD1 (6 bases). The germline CDR1 and CDR2 sequences are SGHRS and YFSETQ. The V end lost 2 bases, the J end lost 3 bases, and 12 bases lay between the germline ends. CDR3 length: 14 residues. CDR3 region: CASSLKQGYYEQYF. Here the CDR3 DNA reads TGCGCCAGCAGCTTAAAACAGGGTTACTACGAGCAGTACTTC. Full variable domain (missing parts from reference TRBV5-1 and TRBJ2-7): KAGVTQTPRYLIKTRGQQVTLSCSPISGHRSVSWYQQTPGQGLQFLFEYFSETQRNKGNFPGRFSGRQFSNSRSEMNVSTLELGDSALYLCASSLKQGYYEQYFGPGTRLTVT.

This clone was seen once. The genes are TRBV5-1 and TRBJ2-1; TRBD2 matches 10 bases. Looked up from germline, CDR1 is SGHRS and CDR2 is YFSETQ. This CDR3 spans 16 amino acids. The V gene end was trimmed by 1 base and the J gene end by 5 bases; junction bases not matched to a gene: 6. Written as DNA, the CDR3 is TGCGCCAGCAGCTTGCTAGCGGGAGCCGAGGACAATGAGCAGTTCTTC. Amino acids: CASSLLAGAEDNEQFF.

This clone was observed a handful of times. V gene TRBV7-2 combines with J gene TRBJ2-7; 8 nucleotides align to TRBD1. Germline V CDR1 and CDR2: SGHTA, FQGNSA. CDR3 size: 13 residues. After removal of 4 bases from V and 6 bases from J, the junction contained 5 bases not matched to a gene. The CDR3 DNA sequence: TGTGCCAGCAGCTGGGGACAGGAACGCGAGCAGTACTTC. Amino acids: CASSWGQEREQYF.

The V gene is TRBV27, the J gene TRBJ2-2; TRBD2 aligns across 8 bases. The CDR3 consists of 14 residues. V trimming: 3 bases; J trimming: 4 bases; junction bases outside the gene matches: 1. Germline CDR1 and CDR2: MNHEY and SMNVEV (reference sequence). The CDR3: CASSLAGGTGELFF. CDR3 DNA sequence: TGTGCCAGCAGTTTGGCGGGAGGCACCGGGGAGCTGTTTTTT.

V and J are TRBV13 and TRBJ2-1; TRBD2 agrees at 8 bases. The junction had 7 bases not matched to a gene; V was cut back by 4 bases and J by 2 bases. Germline lookup yields CDR1 PRHDT and CDR2 FYEKMQ (reference sequence). This CDR3 is 16 amino acids long. The DNA of the CDR3 is TGTGCCAGCAGCTCGAGTGGCGGGAGGACCTACAATGAGCAGTTCTTC. Its translation: CASSSSGGRTYNEQFF.

The chain has TRBV27 and TRBJ2-7; perhaps TRBD2 as D (7 bases). Per germline, CDR1 MNHEY and CDR2 SMNVEV (reference sequence). CDR3 length equals 17 residues. V was clipped by 7 bases and J by 0 bases, with 22 bases between them. The CDR3 sequence: CASTTLRGRQSSYEQYF. CDR3 coding DNA: TGTGCCAGCACCACCCTGCGGGGGCGACAGAGCTCCTACGAGCAGTACTTC.

The chain links TRBV7-2 to TRBJ1-4; no definite D call. This CDR3 is built from 15 residues. Germline-derived CDR1 and CDR2 are SGHTA and FQGNSA. The V end lost 4 bases, the J end lost 7 bases, and 16 bases lay between the germline ends. DNA for the CDR3: TGTGCCAGCAGCTCCCTGGTCGGGATGCGTGAAAAACTGTTTTTT. Its translation is CASSSLVGMREKLFF.

The chain combines TRBV13 with TRBJ1-1, with unresolved D. The V end was cut by 5 bases, the J end by 7 bases, with 11 bases between. The CDR3 totals 12 residues. The germline V gene encodes CDR1 PRHDT and CDR2 FYEKMQ (reference sequence). Written as DNA, the CDR3 is TGTGCCAGCAGCCGAGGGCGGGGTGAAGCTTTCTTT. It specifies CASSRGRGEAFF.

J is TRBJ1-1 and V is TRBV21-1; the D segment call TRBD1 is taken from the table without a DNA check. TRBV21-1 represents a pseudogene. The CDR3 covers 15 residues. In nucleotides, the CDR3 is TGTGCCAGCAGCCCTCAGGGGGCGAAGGACACTGAAGCTTTCTTT. It codes for CASSPQGAKDTEAFF.

The count of this clone is one. This chain links TRBV16 with TRBJ1-1; TRBD1 agrees at 8 bases. CDR1 is KGHSY and CDR2 is FQNENV in the germline V gene. CDR3 length: 14 amino acids. V was clipped by 4 bases and J by 8 bases; unmatched bases: 9. The CDR3 here is CASSPHGQGEEAFF. As DNA, the CDR3 is TGTGCCAGCAGCCCGCATGGACAGGGAGAGGAAGCTTTCTTT.

This clone was counted once. The chain is built from TRBV2 and TRBJ2-1; maybe TRBD2 (6 bases). Germline V gene sequence: CDR1 SNHLY, CDR2 FYNNEI. The V gene lost 7 bases and the J gene lost 2 bases, with 18 bases spanning the gap. The CDR3 spans 16 residues. The DNA of the CDR3 is TGTGCCAGCACCGCCCGGATACGGGAGACCTACAATGAGCAGTTCTTC. The encoded protein is CASTARIRETYNEQFF.

The gene calls are TRBV18 and TRBJ2-5, with 9 bases lining up with TRBD2. V was pared by 0 bases and J by 3 bases, with 5 bases of the junction left unmatched. The CDR3 sequence is 16 residues long. In germline, CDR1 is KGHSH, CDR2 LQKENI. As DNA, the CDR3 is TGTGCCAGCTCACCACCGAGGTCTAGCGGGAAAGAGACCCAGTACTTC. Translating it yields CASSPPRSSGKETQYF.

The chain employs TRBV6-4 and TRBJ2-3; tentative D call: TRBD2 (7 bases). Trimming shortened V by 3 bases and J by 4 bases, and 14 bases separated the two germline ends. Germline assignment: CDR1 MRHNA and CDR2 SNTAGT. The CDR3 loop spans 15 amino acids. The CDR3 DNA sequence: TGTGCCAGCAGTGATGGCAGGGGAGGGTCAGATACGCAGTATTTT. Amino acid sequence: CASSDGRGGSDTQYF.

In this sample, this clone turned up once. This chain joins TRBV5-5 and TRBJ1-5; D remains unclear. The CDR3 loop spans 15 amino acids. Germline assignment: CDR1 SGHKS and CDR2 YYEKEE (reference sequence). Trimming left V 4 bases short and J 2 bases short, with 13 bases between. CDR3 DNA: TGTGCCAGCAGCGGAGGGCCCAAGGGCAATCAGCCCCAGCATTTT. Its protein is CASSGGPKGNQPQHF.

This sequence joins TRBV6-5 and TRBJ1-2, with D unclear. Deletions cut 2 bases from V and 5 bases from J, with 6 bases between. Germline-derived CDR1 and CDR2 are MNHEY and SVGAGI. The CDR3 extends over 12 amino acids. The CDR3 spells CASSYMSYGYTF. In DNA form, the CDR3 reads TGTGCCAGCAGTTACATGAGTTATGGCTACACCTTC.